This T cell receptor beta chain is from a study of blood T cell repertoires in COVID-19. Turning to the study itself: The United States, Italy and Spain supplied acute and convalescent COVID-19 samples. T cells, B-cell-depleted T cells, or PBMCs supplied cDNA or gDNA.

The CDR3 has 13 residues. V gave up 5 bases and J gave up 2 bases, with 9 bases separating them. As processed by the authors: Researchers report that nucleated cell counts were estimated from reference gene primer amplification. Libraries were prepared by immunoSEQ multiplex PCR; TCRdb keeps only in-frame clonotypes and omits some of them. The V and J calls and the clone size are those of that table, but D and trimming were determined from the DNA. The table shows 200,000 to 300,000 clones, with about 86% occurring only once. The receptor comes from a woman of 80 years or more with acute or convalescent COVID-19. Sequenced sample: peripheral blood. The rearrangement joins TRBV12-3 or TRBV12-4 to TRBJ1-1, with D maybe TRBD1 (5 bases). CDR3 coding DNA: TGTGCCAGCAGTCCACAGGAAAACACTGAAGCTTTCTTT. Encoded protein: CASSPQENTEAFF.